This entry lists 24 T cell receptor beta chains sequenced from one sample in a study of T cell repertoires in cytomegalovirus infection. TCRdb called the reads again in MiXCR, with one record for every CDR3 protein. The sample lists 650,000 to 900,000 distinct CDR3 sequences, roughly 28% seen once, with over 10% in the top ten. No antigen has been assigned to these receptors. This material consisted of cultured CD8+ T cells from PBMCs, taken from culture after CMV antigen stimulation. Source of these receptors: a human donor in good health (CMV status not recorded). Some clones in this sample may be carry-over from other donors' samples.

This clonotype has more than one count but fewer than ten. The rearrangement joins TRBV7-9 to TRBJ2-4, with D perhaps TRBD1 (5 bases). The CDR3 consists of 18 residues. V lost 5 bases, J lost 0 bases, and 20 bases lay in between. CDR1 SEHNR and CDR2 FQNEAQ come from the germline V gene (reference sequence). This CDR3 reads CASSPRTYDELAKNIQYF. For the CDR3, the DNA is TGTGCCAGCAGCCCACGGACATACGACGAGTTAGCCAAAAACATTCAGTACTTC.

This sequence joins TRBV7-9 and TRBJ1-4, with D unresolved. Germline values: CDR1 SEHNR, CDR2 FQNEAQ (reference sequence). The CDR3 runs 12 residues. V was shortened by 5 bases and J by 7 bases, with 8 bases between the two germline ends. CDR3 sequence: CASSRPREKLFF. Written as DNA, the CDR3 is TGTGCCAGCAGCCGCCCGCGTGAAAAACTGTTTTTT. Drawing the rest from reference TRBV7-9 and TRBJ1-4, the complete variable domain is DTGVSQNPRHKITKRGQNVTFRCDPISEHNRLYWYRQTLGQGPEFLTYFQNEAQLEKSRLLSDRFSAERPKGSFSTLEIQRTEQGDSAMYLCASSRPREKLFFGSGTQLSVL.

The rearrangement joins TRBV13 to TRBJ1-2; D is uncertain. The germline V gene has CDR1 PRHDT and CDR2 FYEKMQ (reference sequence). The CDR3 is 12 residues long. The CDR3 DNA follows: TGTGCATCCGGGAGTGCTAACTATGGCTACACCTTC. It codes for CASGSANYGYTF.

This rearrangement joins TRBV3-1 to TRBJ2-1, with 9 bases matching TRBD2. The CDR3 runs 16 residues. CDR1 is LGHDT and CDR2 is YNNKEL in the germline V gene (reference sequence). Losses at the gene ends were 0 bases for V and 9 bases for J; bases not matched to a gene: 9. CDR3 region: CASSQDERTSVFEQFF. In nucleotides, the CDR3 is TGTGCCAGCAGCCAAGATGAGAGGACTAGCGTATTTGAGCAGTTCTTC.

This clonotype has a handful of counts. The V call is TRBV12-3 or TRBV12-4, the J call TRBJ2-1, with 8 bases fitting TRBD2. J was trimmed by 13 bases and V by 7 bases; bases with no gene match: 12. The CDR3 has 13 amino acids. The chain's CDR3 is CASTLGTSQDQFF. The CDR3 nucleotides read TGTGCCAGCACCCTCGGGACTAGTCAGGATCAGTTCTTC.

The chain recombines TRBV27 with TRBJ2-3; D unresolved. This CDR3 comprises 12 residues. Trimming removed 6 bases from V and 11 bases from J, with 15 bases in between. The germline V gene has CDR1 MNHEY and CDR2 SMNVEV (reference sequence). In DNA form, the CDR3 reads TGTGCCAGCAGGGCCCCGCCCCCCGGGCAGTATTTT. It is translated as CASRAPPPGQYF.

This clonotype was counted a few times. This sequence joins TRBV29-1 and TRBJ1-2; D ambiguous. This CDR3 has 11 residues. V was pared by 5 bases and J by 4 bases, with 8 bases between. Germline CDR1 SQVTM, CDR2 ANQGSEA. The CDR3, as DNA: TGCAGCGTTCGGGAGAGCTATGGCTACACCTTC. Translated, it gives CSVRESYGYTF.

V is TRBV7-9 and J is TRBJ1-2; D gene ambiguous. The CDR3 spans 13 residues. V was clipped by 1 base and J by 5 bases, with 8 bases between them. CDR1 is SEHNR and CDR2 is FQNEAQ in the germline V gene (reference sequence). The CDR3 loop reads CASSLEQDYGYTF. CDR3 in DNA: TGTGCCAGCAGCTTAGAGCAGGATTATGGCTACACCTTC.

This sequence joins TRBV12-3 or TRBV12-4 and TRBJ1-1; possible D gene TRBD1, 6 bases. Trimming removed 5 bases at V and 3 bases at J, with 19 bases between. The length of the CDR3 is 16 residues. In DNA form, the CDR3 reads TGTGCCAGCAGTCCAGGGGCAGGGTATTGGGACACTGAAGCTTTCTTT. Protein sequence: CASSPGAGYWDTEAFF.

The chain uses TRBV9 and TRBJ2-5; 8 bases match TRBD2. J was trimmed by 5 bases and V by 6 bases; bases with no gene match: 12. The CDR3 covers 15 residues. Germline lookup yields CDR1 SGDLS and CDR2 YYNGEE. CDR3 nucleotides: TGTGCCAGCAATTCTGGAACGGCTAGCGGGGAGACCCAGTACTTC. Amino acids: CASNSGTASGETQYF.

The gene calls are TRBV7-3 and TRBJ2-1, with a possible D match to TRBD1 (6 bases). Trimming left V 5 bases short and J 15 bases short, with 17 bases between. The CDR3 is 12 amino acids. Germline values: CDR1 SGHTA, CDR2 FQGTGA. The CDR3 nucleotides read TGTGCCAGCAGCGGCGACTCAGGGGATCGGTTCTTC. This translates into CASSGDSGDRFF.

This clonotype was seen a single time. The J gene is TRBJ2-2, the V gene TRBV27, with D uncertain. This CDR3 spans 11 amino acids. From germline, CDR1 is MNHEY and CDR2 SMNVEV (reference sequence). V was clipped by 8 bases and J by 4 bases, with 5 bases between them. CDR3 residues: CASVTTGELFF. CDR3 DNA: TGTGCCAGCGTCACCACCGGGGAGCTGTTTTTT.

Concerning this clonotype: A read error is possible here, since a much larger clone lies one base away. The chain carries TRBV7-2 and TRBJ2-7; TRBD1 might be the D (6 bases). The CDR3 spans 15 residues. Germline values: CDR1 SGHTA, CDR2 FQGNSA. The CDR3 DNA reads TGTGTCAGCAGCCAAAGAGGGACATACGCCTACGAGCAGTACTTC. Translating it yields CVSSQRGTYAYEQYF.

The rearrangement joins TRBV12-3 or TRBV12-4 to TRBJ2-1, with D perhaps assigned TRBD1 or TRBD2 (6 bases each). V was pared by 5 bases and J by 7 bases, with 15 bases between. This CDR3 spans 14 amino acids. The CDR3: CASSGGTPGNEQFF. Written as DNA, the CDR3 is TGTGCCAGCAGTGGGGGGACACCAGGAAATGAGCAGTTCTTC.

V is TRBV5-4 and J is TRBJ1-6; the D gene is possibly TRBD1 (5 bases). V lost 4 bases and J lost 1, with 24 bases in between. CDR1 is SGHNT, CDR2 YYREEE, per germline (reference sequence). The CDR3 has 20 amino acids. The CDR3 DNA is TGTGCCAGCAGCCGACGAGGGACGGAAAGACCGAGGTCCTATAATTCACCCCTCCACTTT. Protein product: CASSRRGTERPRSYNSPLHF.

The V and J genes are TRBV19 and TRBJ2-3; no firm D call. Trimming shortened V by 2 bases and J by 4 bases, and 13 bases separated the two germline ends. The CDR3 is 15 residues long. Germline CDR1 is LNHDA and CDR2 is SQIVND (reference sequence). CDR3 in amino acids: CASSIRNSGPDTQYF. CDR3 DNA: TGTGCCAGTAGTATAAGGAACTCAGGTCCAGATACGCAGTATTTT.

In this sample, this clonotype turned up a few times. The chain carries TRBV12-3 or TRBV12-4 and TRBJ1-1; 7 nucleotides agree with TRBD1. This CDR3 is 12 amino acids long. Trimming at V came to 5 bases and at J to 6 bases, leaving 3 bases not matched to a gene. CDR3 protein: CASSTGQAEAFF. In DNA, the CDR3 is TGTGCCAGCAGTACCGGACAGGCTGAAGCTTTCTTT.

The chain carries TRBV27 and TRBJ2-1; the D gene is possibly TRBD2 (6 bases). The germline V and J ends were trimmed by 5 bases and 4 bases, with 18 bases remaining between them. The CDR3 consists of 16 residues. Germline values: CDR1 MNHEY, CDR2 SMNVEV (reference sequence). In nucleotides, the CDR3 is TGTGCCAGCAGTCCCTCGACGGGGGAGGCATACAATGAGCAGTTCTTC. Its protein is CASSPSTGEAYNEQFF.

This clonotype occurred many times. The chain couples TRBV6-2 or TRBV6-3 to TRBJ1-2; 7 bases match TRBD1. CDR1 is MNHEY, CDR2 SVGEGT, per germline. This CDR3 is built from 14 residues. The J segment lost 5 bases and the V segment lost 6 bases, leaving 9 bases of the junction unmatched. CDR3 DNA sequence: TGTGCCAGCAGACCCGGACAGGATGGGTATGGCTACACCTTC. This codes for CASRPGQDGYGYTF.

This clonotype occurred a few times. The CDR3, as DNA: TGTGCCAGCAGGGGGACAGGGGGCGTCGTTGGCAATCAGCCCCAGCATTTT. As protein: CASRGTGGVVGNQPQHF. This sequence joins TRBV28 and TRBJ1-5; 12 bases are shared with TRBD1. The ends lost 6 bases at V and 2 bases at J; junction bases unmatched: 8. CDR1 and CDR2 (germline): MDHEN, SYDVKM. This CDR3 spans 17 amino acids.

This clonotype has ten or more counts. This chain connects TRBV7-9 to TRBJ1-6, with D possibly TRBD1 on 6 matching bases. Germline CDR1 and CDR2: SEHNR and FQNEAQ (reference sequence). The CDR3 is made up of 17 amino acids. Trimming removed 5 bases at V and 6 bases at J, with 20 bases between. CDR3 sequence reads: CASSPSLTGYRNSPLHF. The CDR3 bases are TGTGCCAGCAGCCCTTCATTAACAGGGTACCGTAATTCACCCCTCCACTTT.

The chain recombines TRBV25-1 with TRBJ1-2; D gene uncertain. Trimming took off 11 bases at V and 7 bases at J, with 14 bases between the two ends. CDR1 is MGHDK, CDR2 SYGVNS, per germline. The CDR3 covers 11 residues. Here the CDR3 DNA reads TGTGCCGGCCTAGGCCTCGGTGGCTACACCTTC. Translated: CAGLGLGGYTF.

This clonotype has only a few counts. The chain is built from TRBV5-6 and TRBJ1-5; 10 bases are a match to TRBD1. CDR3 length equals 15 residues. With 5 bases clipped from V and 10 bases from J, the junction kept 12 bases outside the gene matches. CDR1 is SGHDT, CDR2 YYEEEE, per germline. The CDR3 region has the DNA TGTGCCAGCAGGAGACAGGGGGCTACAGGGGGACCCCAGCATTTT. Translated: CASRRQGATGGPQHF.

Written as DNA, the CDR3 is TGTGCCAGTAGTGCGGGACAGAGCACCTATGGCTACACCTTC. Translated: CASSAGQSTYGYTF. The chain recombines TRBV19 with TRBJ1-2, with TRBD1 matching over 7 bases. This CDR3 region has 14 residues. J lost 4 bases, V lost 5 bases, and 7 bases had no gene match. Germline loops: CDR1 LNHDA, CDR2 SQIVND (reference sequence).